Listed here is a single T cell receptor (beta chain). There is no known antigen for this receptor. No base quality values were provided; no much bigger clone lies one nucleotide off. This entry belongs to a study of blood T cell repertoires in COVID-19 (dated by TCRdb to the early 2020s). Looking at the study overall: Samples from collaborators originated in the United States, Italy and Spain and spanned both the acute and convalescent phases of COVID-19. A freely available public database, intended as a resource for researchers studying the immune response to SARS-CoV-2, is where the repertoires were released. Where available, HLA class I and class II types were taken from metadata supplied by the sample provider and were not determined by assay-based typing. The material from the prospective study consisted of cDNA or gDNA derived from T cells, B-cell-depleted T cells, or PBMCs. Sample metadata almost always included a de-identified subject ID, COVID-19 status, age in years and sex. The samples were drawn from the first 160 participants of the ongoing ImmuneRACE study and from about 1,200 subjects provided by 6 global collaborators. Deeply sampled blood TCRbeta repertoires from subjects exposed to, actively infected with, or recovered from COVID-19 were included in the dataset. Paper-wide results and their limitations: The quantity of clinical and demographic metadata differed by source and by participant and was supplied without curation.

From the cysteine up to the phenylalanine, the CDR3 has a length of 13 residues. Solely the CDR3 DNA is kept, with 39 bases framed from the first base. V is pared back by 2 bases and J by 5 bases, with 7 bases lying between the germline termini. The CDR1 and CDR2 encoded by the germline V gene are MDHEN and SYDVKM. TCRbeta CDR3 regions were amplified from genomic DNA using the immunoSEQ Assay, a bias-controlled multiplex PCR. Processing in the source paper ran as follows. The number of nucleated cells in each sample was estimated from the amplification of reference gene primers within the assay. To quantify the absolute abundance of each unique TCRbeta CDR3 rearrangement, sequence reads were collapsed and filtered. For each sample, productive Simpson clonality was calculated as the square root of Simpson's diversity index across productive rearrangements. TCRdb stores this immuneACCESS table with in-frame sequences only. Part of the clones is absent; in the studies checked, under half of the shortfall reflects unresolved V genes, and no reason is known for the rest. The V and J calls and clone size were taken over from that table, and D and trimming were inferred from the DNA. This sample is represented by 400,000 or so clones; 90% of them were singletons. The ten largest clones represent 0.6% of the sample.

In the prospective study, participants were about 18 to 95 years old, resided in 20 to 30 geographic areas of the United States, and were enrolled through a virtual design. To assign participants to cohorts, the prospective study relied on clinical history that participants themselves reported in a screening survey and a study questionnaire. ImmuneRACE Cohort 3 recovered participants were defined by two consecutive negative NP/OP PCR tests, healthcare professional clearance, or symptom resolution. Each participant in the prospective study had whole blood, serum and a nasopharyngeal or oropharyngeal swab collected by mobile phlebotomists. Participants in the prospective study had the option to provide additional blood draws and questionnaires over a 2-month period. Blood samples from the prospective study were shipped frozen or at room temperature prior to DNA extraction.

What was sequenced was PBMCs or T cells enriched from blood (not recorded which). This sequence was found in a man between 18 and 35 years old who had recovered from COVID-19. This chain joins TRBV28 to TRBJ1-5; a confident D gene designation cannot be given. The CDR3 amino acid sequence is: CASSLRVDQPQHF. In nucleotides, the sequence is TGTGCCAGCAGTTTACGGGTAGATCAGCCCCAGCATTTT.